These T cell receptor beta chains were read from a single sample in a study of OX40 agonist ivuxolimab in advanced cancers. Some clones are missing from TCRdb's copy, which holds only in-frame ones; the method was immunoSEQ multiplex PCR. Here the sample spans roughly 100,000 clones, over 75% being singletons. The sample in question was CD4+ or CD8+ T cells sorted from blood, obtained in a trial of the OX40 agonist ivuxolimab. These receptor sequences come from an adult with an advanced solid tumor such as melanoma, head and neck, liver or kidney cancer. The conserved cysteine and the conserved F or W are not part of the CDR3 here. D genes are given only for firm matches.

j_call v_call d_call cdr3_aa
TRBJ2-7 TRBV10-3 TRBD1 AISVGQDSYEQY
TRBJ2-3 TRBV5-1 . ASSQGTGFTDTQY
TRBJ2-5 TRBV10-1 . ASSVGGATRETQY
TRBJ1-1 TRBV14 . ASSQDMGRAF
TRBJ2-1 TRBV2 . ASRSQDGAYNEQF
TRBJ1-3 TRBV29-1 TRBD1 SVDRVRSGNTIY
TRBJ2-5 TRBV6-5 . ASWRAMY
TRBJ2-3 TRBV6-5 . ASSYSGPTDTQY
TRBJ2-1 TRBV10-2 . ASSALAYNEQF
. TRBV19 TRBD2 ASSIGGDSGSYEQY
TRBJ1-4 TRBV9 . ASSAREDEKLF
TRBJ2-3 TRBV7-9 . ASSPKTSPSTDTQY
TRBJ2-3 TRBV7-6 TRBD2 ASSVEREGSTDTQY
TRBJ1-2 TRBV30 . AWTRSGQINYGYT
TRBJ2-1 TRBV7-3 TRBD2 ASSKTSGHNEQF
TRBJ2-5 TRBV28 TRBD2 ASRTATSGSETQY
TRBJ2-2 TRBV9 . ASSVGGYTGELF
TRBJ2-7 TRBV11-2 TRBD2 ASRLAGGTYEQY
TRBJ2-3 TRBV5-1 . ASSFDRATDTQY
TRBJ2-7 TRBV7-9 TRBD2 ASSKNSGSSYEQY
TRBJ2-7 TRBV4-2 TRBD2 ASSQELAGTGEQY
TRBJ2-4 TRBV11-2 . ASSLGQVNIQY
TRBJ2-5 TRBV27 TRBD2 ASRRGTSGRGVRETQY
TRBJ2-1 TRBV9 . ASSVATAASSYNEQF
TRBJ1-1 TRBV6-5 . ASSYSEQNTEAF
TRBJ2-7 TRBV7-6 TRBD2 ASSQAGPTAGQY
TRBJ1-5 TRBV28 . ASSLEAGREVGQPQH
TRBJ2-7 TRBV28 TRBD2 ASSSVLGTSGYEQY
TRBJ2-5 TRBV30 . AWSAPVGLGETQY
TRBJ2-7 TRBV28 . ATGLGILYEQY
. TRBV11-1 TRBD2 ASREGSGSYEQY
TRBJ2-1 TRBV14 TRBD2 ASSQDGLAESPWDNEQF
TRBJ2-2 TRBV9 . ASSENTGELF
TRBJ2-1 TRBV6-6 . ASSYSLSGAGEQF
TRBJ1-2 TRBV7-9 TRBD1 ASTNQGGGYT
TRBJ1-4 TRBV7-8 . ASSLVRGKLF
TRBJ1-5 TRBV5-6 . ASSSPFQPQH
TRBJ2-7 TRBV4-3 . ASSQEQAYYEQY
TRBJ2-7 TRBV27 . ASSLSGGSFPSEQY
TRBJ2-5 TRBV7-3 . ASSLGGQETQY
TRBJ2-7 TRBV6-6 . ASSSRATTYEQY
TRBJ2-2 TRBV10-3 TRBD1 AISPGQGSSGELF
TRBJ2-2 TRBV5-1 . ASSLDGNRGTGELF
TRBJ2-3 TRBV18 . ASSPPSQRADTQY
TRBJ1-2 TRBV21-1 . ASSNREKRNYGYT
TRBJ1-3 TRBV7-2 TRBD1 ASSLGGTGAGNTIY
TRBJ2-3 TRBV30 . AWSPSAQDTQY
TRBJ2-7 TRBV29-1 . SVWDTSYEQY
. TRBV10-3 . AISESGQGRYEQY
. TRBV6-5 . ASSYSRDSYEQY
TRBJ1-5 TRBV4-3 . ASSQSGGDQPQH
TRBJ1-4 TRBV5-5 . ASSWQGNLGEKLF
TRBJ1-1 TRBV11-2 . ASSFGVTEAF
TRBJ2-1 TRBV7-2 . ASSLEWGSVFYNEQF
TRBJ2-7 TRBV11-2 . ASSSTRRRGPYEQY
TRBJ2-6 TRBV11-3 . ASSWTGANVLT
TRBJ2-5 TRBV5-4 TRBD1 ASSSGQYQETQY
TRBJ2-7 TRBV5-5 . ASSPQTWTDSYEQY